The subject of this entry is one T cell receptor beta chain. One end of the junction is discordant with germline, which a read error may explain. The germline CDR1 and CDR2 sequences are LNHNV and YYDKDF (reference sequence). The CDR3 has 11 residues. This sample is drawn from a study of shared clonotypes between healthy human individuals. At the level of the study: CD4 naive and memory got three plates each, CD8 naive two, CD8 memory one.

The table came from immunoSEQ multiplex PCR; TCRdb's copy has only in-frame clones and leaves some out. The sample contains over 850,000 clones, about 84% of which appear only once. The clonotype comes from a young man in good health. Some clones in this sample may be carry-over from other donors' samples. The sequenced sample was memory CD4+ T cells from PBMCs. This sample's subset: CD45RA-negative fraction. V is TRBV15 and J is TRBJ2-7, with 7 bases fitting TRBD2. CDR3 DNA: TGTGCCACCAGCAGAGATGGGGGGGTCCACTTC. This codes for CATSRDGGVHF.